The present TCR beta chain was sequenced within a study of response to subunit inactivated influenza vaccine listed by TCRdb under 2018. Describing the broader study: The study used deep quantitative T cell receptor repertoire profiling to track responses to a trivalent subunit inactivated influenza vaccine. Overall study results and their limits: The authors suggested that each seasonal influenza vaccination may recruit only a limited number of new T cells.

From the cysteine up to the phenylalanine, the CDR3 has a length of 18 residues. The entry retains the CDR3 DNA only, 54 bases that are in frame from base 1. Germline trimming: 3 bases from V, 2 bases from J; junction bases outside gene matches: 6. The germline V gene supplies CDR1 KGHSH and CDR2 LQKENI. For this clonotype: Its antigen has not been determined. Within one base of it there is no much larger clone, and no base qualities were kept.

Libraries were built with RT-PCR. This sample was sequenced with an Illumina HiSeq 2500. The raw public data were reprocessed by TCRdb itself: fastp quality trimming at Q25, MiXCR clonotype calling, in-frame beta chains only. Each entry is one CDR3 protein sequence, shown with its most common DNA and genes. Here the sample has approximately 500,000 distinct CDR3 sequences; 10% to 15% occur a single time. The ten biggest clones cover 13% of the sample. The time point label of this sample denotes: 40 to 45 days after influenza vaccine administration. This receptor was identified in a man aged 45 to 65 who received an inactivated influenza vaccine. Donor details come from another sample of the same person, matched by shared clones. Specimen: PBMCs from blood, collected 45 days after vaccination. The rearranged segments are TRBV18 and TRBJ2-6; TRBD1 matches 11 bases in the middle. The base sequence is TGTGCCAGCTCACCTCAGGACAGGGGGCGAACTGGGGCCAACGTCCTGACTTTC. Translated, this gives CASSPQDRGRTGANVLTF.